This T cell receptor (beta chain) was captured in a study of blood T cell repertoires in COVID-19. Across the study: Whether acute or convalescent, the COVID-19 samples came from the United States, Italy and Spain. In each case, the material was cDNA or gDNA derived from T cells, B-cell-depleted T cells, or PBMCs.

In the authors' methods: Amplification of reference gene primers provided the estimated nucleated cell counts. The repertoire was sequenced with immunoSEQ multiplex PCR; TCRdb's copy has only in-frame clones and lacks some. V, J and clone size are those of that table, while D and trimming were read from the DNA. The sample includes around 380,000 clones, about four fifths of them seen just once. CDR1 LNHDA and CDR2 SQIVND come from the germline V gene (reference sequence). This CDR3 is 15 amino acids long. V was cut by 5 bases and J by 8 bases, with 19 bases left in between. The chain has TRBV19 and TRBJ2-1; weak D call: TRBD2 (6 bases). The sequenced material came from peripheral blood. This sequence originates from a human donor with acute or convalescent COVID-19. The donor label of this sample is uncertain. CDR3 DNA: TGTGCCAGTAGTGCGCCGGGAGAAGTTAGGGATGAGCAGTTCTTC. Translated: CASSAPGEVRDEQFF.